This is a list of T cell receptor beta chains from one sample in a study of CD8+ T cells in alopecia areata. Data came from immunoSEQ multiplex PCR; TCRdb stores just in-frame clones and leaves some out. The sample carries roughly 140,000 clones, approximately 50% recorded once. Sequences were derived from CD4+ T cells sorted from blood, sampled at week 0. The receptors stem from a human donor with alopecia areata. The conserved cysteine and the conserved F or W are not part of the CDR3 here. Each record gives: V gene, J gene, clone size, CDR3 protein. Size tells how often a clone was seen (once, few, many) or the class of an expanded clone, and some rows leave it out.

TRBV29-1,TRBJ2-7,few,SVGTSGTGEQY
TRBV30,TRBJ2-3,-,AWSVQKGQKYTDTQY
TRBV7-3,TRBJ1-5,-,ASSPGANQPQH
TRBV29-1,TRBJ2-3,-,SVVGGPTSTDTQY
TRBV29-1,TRBJ1-1,-,SVAGQNTEAF
TRBV28,TRBJ2-7,few,ASRLSGAYEQY
TRBV2,TRBJ1-5,-,ASVGGRGNQPQH
TRBV20-1,TRBJ2-1,-,SAPRYNEQF
TRBV29-1,TRBJ2-3,-,SVARQRGDTQY
TRBV2,TRBJ2-4,few,ASSPSGRRAY
TRBV9,TRBJ1-1,-,ASSVGMNTEAF
TRBV28,TRBJ2-2,many,ASSGQSFNTGELF
TRBV7-8,TRBJ2-7,-,ASSRTSGSSYEQY
TRBV7-7,TRBJ2-5,-,ASSLSRAGTQY
TRBV30,TRBJ2-5,once,AWSVQPYQETQY
TRBV29-1,TRBJ2-3,-,SVGREVGDTQY
TRBV25-1,TRBJ2-3,-,ASSASTDTQY
TRBV29-1,TRBJ2-3,-,SARDRMLDTQY
TRBV28,TRBJ2-7,-,ASSRGDTHYEQY
TRBV30,TRBJ1-2,-,AWTLWDGYT
TRBV5-1,TRBJ2-7,-,ASSPRGYEQY
TRBV11-2,TRBJ1-1,few,ASTRSGGETEAF
TRBV30,TRBJ2-1,-,AWSVAREQF
TRBV6-1,TRBJ2-3,few,AHQLGFGDTQY
TRBV13,TRBJ2-6,many,ASSFDGDSGANVLT
TRBV29-1,TRBJ2-5,few,SVEGDSGADQETQY
TRBV11-2,TRBJ2-2,-,ASSQGPWGGELF
TRBV6-6,TRBJ2-3,-,ASSTALITDTQY
TRBV5-4,TRBJ2-2,-,ASSLRGTENTGELF
TRBV14,TRBJ2-1,few,ASSQDLDRGLDGDEQF
TRBV19,TRBJ2-1,-,ASSTVGLAGGNEQF
TRBV29-1,TRBJ2-4,few,SVVPLADLAKNIQY
TRBV11-2,TRBJ2-7,-,ASSNTYEQY
TRBV7-8,TRBJ2-1,few,ASYERGMGNEQF
TRBV10-3,TRBJ2-1,once,AISEGTSGRSRDEQF
TRBV2,TRBJ2-7,few,ASSRTGFYEQY
TRBV29-1,TRBJ1-5,few,SVGGGNQPQH
TRBV6-6,TRBJ2-5,-,ASSYSNGAQY
TRBV29-1,TRBJ2-1,-,SVEDRRGSSYNEQF
TRBV9,TRBJ1-2,-,ASSVDSGVYGYT
TRBV29-1,TRBJ2-3,-,SVQPTSGNTQY
TRBV27,TRBJ1-2,-,ASSRDSSGHYGYT
TRBV2,TRBJ2-5,few,ASSGAAGRETQY
TRBV9,TRBJ1-1,few,ASSVGGQWNTEAF
TRBV1,TRBJ2-1,few,TSSFDFSGDSYNEQF
TRBV15,TRBJ2-5,-,ATSRDWREGETQY
TRBV29-1,TRBJ1-1,few,SVCGQGRAEAF
TRBV28,TRBJ1-2,-,ASSFLRGNYGYT
TRBV19,TRBJ2-2,-,ASNSGTGVTGELF
TRBV9,TRBJ2-1,-,ASSPRVGGNNEQF
TRBV11-2,TRBJ2-2,-,ASSFRANTGELF
TRBV2,TRBJ2-1,-,ASSATGGPDEQF
TRBV30,TRBJ1-5,-,AWSGRDNQPQH
TRBV7-2,TRBJ1-2,-,ASSLVAPTGYT
TRBV19,TRBJ2-6,few,ASRKSSSGANVLT